A selection of T cell receptor beta chains follows, all from one sample in a study of blood T cells in healthy people across ages. Each CDR3 protein gets one entry after TCRdb re-called the 5' RACE reads with MiXCR. The table shows 1.5 million to 2 million distinct CDR3 sequences, with around 35% occurring only once. Sequencing input: blood. Receptor source: a young woman in good health. The conserved cysteine and the conserved F or W are not part of the CDR3 here. Each record gives: CDR3 length, J gene, V gene, CDR3 protein.

18,TRBJ2-6,TRBV15,ATSRQRPGQGLLGANVLT
11,TRBJ1-1,TRBV12-3/TRBV12-4,ASSLGHAAEAF
14,TRBJ1-2,TRBV9,ASSVEARATNYGYT
14,TRBJ2-5,TRBV25-1,ASSEQLAETSETQY
12,TRBJ2-7,TRBV7-9,ASSIGTGLGEQY
15,TRBJ1-1,TRBV4-1,ASSQENKGGLNTEAF
13,TRBJ2-7,TRBV29-1,SVGGSGQVFYEQY
11,TRBJ1-2,TRBV10-3,AISGLANYGYT
14,TRBJ1-2,TRBV4-1,ASSQFLGDRANGYT
11,TRBJ2-7,TRBV27,ASGETYSYEQY
10,TRBJ2-3,TRBV10-3,AISAGTDTRY
11,TRBJ2-1,TRBV7-9,ATGLAGGYGQF
11,TRBJ1-1,TRBV20-1,SAERGAATEAF
12,TRBJ1-2,TRBV28,ASSLGVGGYGYT
11,TRBJ1-1,TRBV6-1,ASSDGGYTEAF
14,TRBJ2-3,TRBV29-1,SVAGSGQGTTDTQY
9,TRBJ1-2,TRBV20-1,SALRGTNYT
14,TRBJ2-7,TRBV20-1,SARNPTRDRVYEQY
14,TRBJ1-5,TRBV6-2/TRBV6-3,ASSELQGSSNQPQH
11,TRBJ2-1,TRBV30,AWSVRTANEQF
11,TRBJ2-7,TRBV30,AWSVGAPGEQY
13,TRBJ1-2,TRBV6-1,ASSEAQGQYYGYT
13,TRBJ2-1,TRBV20-1,SARTGLSYYNEQF